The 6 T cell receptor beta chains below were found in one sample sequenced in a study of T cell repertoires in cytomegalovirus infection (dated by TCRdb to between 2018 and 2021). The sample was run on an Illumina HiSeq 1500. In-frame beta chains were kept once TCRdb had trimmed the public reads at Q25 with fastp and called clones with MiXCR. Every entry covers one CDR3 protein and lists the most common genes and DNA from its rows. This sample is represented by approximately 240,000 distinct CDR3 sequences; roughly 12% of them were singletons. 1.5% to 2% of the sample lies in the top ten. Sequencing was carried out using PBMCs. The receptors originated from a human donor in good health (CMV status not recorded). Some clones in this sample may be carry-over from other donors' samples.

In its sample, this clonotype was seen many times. DNA of the CDR3: TGTGCCAGCAGTTTATTTGACCGAACTGAAGCTTTCTTT. Amino acid sequence: CASSLFDRTEAFF. The chain is built from TRBV27 and TRBJ1-1; no reliable D call. This CDR3 region has 13 residues. CDR1 is MNHEY and CDR2 is SMNVEV in the germline V gene (reference sequence). V lost 1 base, J lost 5 bases, and 8 bases lay in between.

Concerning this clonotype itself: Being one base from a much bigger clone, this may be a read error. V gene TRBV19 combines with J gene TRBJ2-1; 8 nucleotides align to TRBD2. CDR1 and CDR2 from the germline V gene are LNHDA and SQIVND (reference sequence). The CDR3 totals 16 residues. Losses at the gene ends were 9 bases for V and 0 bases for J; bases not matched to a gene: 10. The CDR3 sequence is CASGGDPTSSYNEQFF. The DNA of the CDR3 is TGTGCCAGCGGGGGGGACCCTACGAGCTCCTACAATGAGCAGTTCTTC.

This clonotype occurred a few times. The CDR3 sequence is CSALWQTGSNIQYF. The CDR3 DNA reads TGCAGTGCCCTTTGGCAAACAGGAAGTAACATTCAGTACTTC. The gene calls are TRBV20-1 and TRBJ2-4; possibly TRBD1 for D (5 bases). The germline V and J ends were trimmed by 6 bases and 7 bases, with 19 bases remaining between them. The CDR3 has 14 residues. The germline gives CDR1 DFQATT, CDR2 SNEGSKA (reference sequence).

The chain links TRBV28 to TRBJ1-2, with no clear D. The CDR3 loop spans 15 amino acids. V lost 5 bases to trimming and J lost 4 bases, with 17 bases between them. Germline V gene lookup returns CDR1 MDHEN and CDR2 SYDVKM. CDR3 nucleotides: TGTGCCAGCAGTGCTCCGGAGGCGGCCTTCTATGGCTACACCTTC. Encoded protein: CASSAPEAAFYGYTF.

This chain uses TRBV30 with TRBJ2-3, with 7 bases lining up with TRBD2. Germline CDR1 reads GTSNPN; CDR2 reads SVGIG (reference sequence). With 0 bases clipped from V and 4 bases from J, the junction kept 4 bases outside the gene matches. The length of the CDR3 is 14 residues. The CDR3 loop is CAWSVGGSADTQYF. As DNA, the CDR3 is TGTGCCTGGAGTGTGGGCGGGAGCGCAGATACGCAGTATTTT.

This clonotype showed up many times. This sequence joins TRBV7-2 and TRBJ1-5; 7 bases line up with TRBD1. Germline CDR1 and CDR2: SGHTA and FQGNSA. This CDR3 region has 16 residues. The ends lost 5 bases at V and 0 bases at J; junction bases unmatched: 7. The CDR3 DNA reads TGTGCCAGCAGCCCGAGGACAGGTCATAGCAATCAGCCCCAGCATTTT. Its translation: CASSPRTGHSNQPQHF.